This T cell receptor beta chain originates from a study of T cell repertoires in aging, cancer and after chemotherapy. Overall study: Donors were grouped into six age bands spanning 30 or younger through 70 or older. Clear clonal overlap appeared across healthy donor samples taken over several months to years.

A mixed TRB-A/B primer pool amplified rearranged TRB by multiplex touch-down PCR. Each CDR3 protein gets one entry after TCRdb re-called the multiplex PCR reads with MiXCR. The sample gives 8,000 to 10,000 distinct CDR3 sequences, roughly a quarter of which show up once; about 2.6% is in the top ten. Germline CDR1 reads SEHNR; CDR2 reads FQNEAQ (reference sequence). This CDR3 is 16 amino acids long. The template was genomic DNA from peripheral blood, not RNA. With regard to this clonotype: The antigen is not known. An end of the junction does not agree with germline; a read error may underlie this.

Findings and caveats of the study: In each cancer cohort, median generation probability increased across chemotherapy, suggesting thymic output rebounded.

The sequenced material came from blood. The clonotype originates from a human donor in good health. The chain employs TRBV7-9 and TRBJ2-2, with 11 bases lining up with TRBD1. CDR3 sequence: CVSSPTKGQGAGELFF. The CDR3 DNA reads as TGTGTCAGCAGCCCAACCAAGGGACAGGGGGCCGGGGAGCTGTTTTTT.